In this sample, the clone carrying this T cell receptor beta chain turned up a few times. What it binds is unknown. CDR1 KGHSH and CDR2 LQKENI come from the germline V gene. This CDR3 region has 14 residues. V was shortened by 3 bases and J by 4 bases, with 9 bases between the two germline ends. The sample belongs to a study of T cell repertoires in ileal Crohn's disease. Overall study results and limits: Active smokers at surgery had more clonal expansions than non-smokers.

TCRdb's table, derived via immunoSEQ multiplex PCR, lists solely in-frame clones and lacks some. The sample lists roughly 11,000 clones; 65% to 80% were seen once. Sequenced input: ileal tissue. This sequence joins TRBV18 and TRBJ2-2; the D is unclear. This clonotype was sampled from an adult with Crohn's disease. The CDR3 sequence is CASSPLLSTGELFF. In nucleotides, the CDR3 is TGTGCCAGCTCACCGTTGTTGAGCACCGGGGAGCTGTTTTTT. The complete variable domain, with remaining parts taken from reference TRBV18 and TRBJ2-2, reads NAGVMQNPRHLVRRRGQEARLRCSPMKGHSHVYWYRQLPEEGLKFMVYLQKENIIDESGMPKERFSAEFPKEGPSILRIQQVVRGDSAAYFCASSPLLSTGELFFGEGSRLTVL.